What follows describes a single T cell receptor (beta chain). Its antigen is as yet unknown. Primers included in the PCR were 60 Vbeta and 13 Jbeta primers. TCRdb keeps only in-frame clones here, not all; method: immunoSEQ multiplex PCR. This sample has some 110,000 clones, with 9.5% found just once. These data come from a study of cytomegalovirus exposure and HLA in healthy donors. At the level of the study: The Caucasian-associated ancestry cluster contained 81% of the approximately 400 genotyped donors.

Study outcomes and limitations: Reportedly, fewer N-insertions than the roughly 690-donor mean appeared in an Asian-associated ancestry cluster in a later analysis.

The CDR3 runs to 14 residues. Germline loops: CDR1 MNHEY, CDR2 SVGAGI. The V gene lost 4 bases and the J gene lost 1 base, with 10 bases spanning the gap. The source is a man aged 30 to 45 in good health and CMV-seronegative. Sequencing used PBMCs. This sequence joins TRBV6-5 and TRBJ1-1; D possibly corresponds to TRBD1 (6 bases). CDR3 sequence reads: CASSFGTPNTEAFF. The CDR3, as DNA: TGTGCCAGCAGTTTCGGGACACCGAACACTGAAGCTTTCTTT.